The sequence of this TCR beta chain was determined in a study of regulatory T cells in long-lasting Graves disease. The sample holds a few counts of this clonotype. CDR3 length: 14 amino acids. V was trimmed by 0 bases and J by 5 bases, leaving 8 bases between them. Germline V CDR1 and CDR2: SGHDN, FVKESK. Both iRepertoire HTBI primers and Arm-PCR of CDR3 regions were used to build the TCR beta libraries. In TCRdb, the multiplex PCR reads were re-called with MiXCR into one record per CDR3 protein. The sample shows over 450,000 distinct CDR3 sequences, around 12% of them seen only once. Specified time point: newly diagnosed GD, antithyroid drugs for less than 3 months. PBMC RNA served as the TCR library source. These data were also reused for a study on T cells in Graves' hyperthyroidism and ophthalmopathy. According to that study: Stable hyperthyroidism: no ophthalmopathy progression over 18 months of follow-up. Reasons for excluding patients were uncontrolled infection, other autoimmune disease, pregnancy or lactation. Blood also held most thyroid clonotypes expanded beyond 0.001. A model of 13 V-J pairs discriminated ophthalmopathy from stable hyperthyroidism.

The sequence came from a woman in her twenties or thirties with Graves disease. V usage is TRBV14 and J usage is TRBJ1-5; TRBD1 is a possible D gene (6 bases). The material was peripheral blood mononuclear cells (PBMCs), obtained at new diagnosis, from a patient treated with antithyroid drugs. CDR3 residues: CASSQEEGDQPQHF. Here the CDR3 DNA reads TGTGCCAGCAGCCAAGAGGAGGGGGATCAGCCCCAGCATTTT.